This T cell receptor beta chain was captured by sequencing in a study of T cells in Graves' hyperthyroidism and ophthalmopathy. V was trimmed by 0 bases and J by 8 bases, leaving 23 bases between them. CDR1 is SGHRS and CDR2 is YFSETQ in the germline V gene. CDR3 size: 17 residues. The study, taken as a whole, reports: Ophthalmopathy cases were set apart from stable hyperthyroidism by a 13 V-J model. Within blood appeared most thyroid clonotypes that had expanded above 0.001.

Template material for amplifying TCR beta CDR3 regions consisted of RNA transcripts. First-round RT-PCR with HTBI primers amplified the TCR CDR3 region. MiXCR was run by TCRdb on the multiplex PCR reads, yielding one entry per CDR3 protein. The sample contains 250,000 or so distinct CDR3 sequences, about 16% of which appear only once. This clonotype was detected many times. Its antigen remains unidentified. It was at first hyperthyroidism diagnosis, before any ophthalmopathy symptoms, that the blood sample was taken. Source material: blood. This receptor was obtained from a woman aged 45 to 65 with Graves' hyperthyroidism that later progressed to Graves' ophthalmopathy. V usage is TRBV5-1 and J usage is TRBJ1-2; D not certain. This chain's CDR3 is CASSLDRRKTPLSGYTF. DNA of the CDR3: TGCGCCAGCAGCTTGGACCGGCGGAAGACCCCCCTATCCGGCTACACCTTC.